The sequence of this T cell receptor (beta chain) was determined in a study of cytomegalovirus exposure and HLA in healthy donors. Study findings and constraints: It was in a later analysis that TCR association rates were seen to vary by HLA locus, highest for DRB1 and lowest for HLA-C. In a later analysis, at a false discovery rate of 0.05, 17,000 or so TCR beta sequences were associated with HLA alleles. Earlier results showed most TCR beta V segments being productive about 87% or about 30% of the time.

V lost 4 bases and J lost 6, with 13 bases in between. CDR3 length equals 13 residues. Looked up from germline, CDR1 is SGDLS and CDR2 is YYNGEE. It was with 60 Vbeta and 13 Jbeta primers that the PCR ran. Data came from immunoSEQ multiplex PCR; TCRdb stores just in-frame clones and leaves some out. The sample shows 150,000 to 200,000 clones, about four fifths of them seen only once. In regard to this clone: Its antigen is still unknown.

The genes are TRBV9 and TRBJ1-1; no definite D call. This TCR derives from a female donor in good health and CMV-seronegative. Sequencing input: PBMCs. The CDR3 reads CASSSVANAEAFF. CDR3 nucleotide sequence: TGTGCCAGCAGCAGCGTAGCTAACGCTGAAGCTTTCTTT.